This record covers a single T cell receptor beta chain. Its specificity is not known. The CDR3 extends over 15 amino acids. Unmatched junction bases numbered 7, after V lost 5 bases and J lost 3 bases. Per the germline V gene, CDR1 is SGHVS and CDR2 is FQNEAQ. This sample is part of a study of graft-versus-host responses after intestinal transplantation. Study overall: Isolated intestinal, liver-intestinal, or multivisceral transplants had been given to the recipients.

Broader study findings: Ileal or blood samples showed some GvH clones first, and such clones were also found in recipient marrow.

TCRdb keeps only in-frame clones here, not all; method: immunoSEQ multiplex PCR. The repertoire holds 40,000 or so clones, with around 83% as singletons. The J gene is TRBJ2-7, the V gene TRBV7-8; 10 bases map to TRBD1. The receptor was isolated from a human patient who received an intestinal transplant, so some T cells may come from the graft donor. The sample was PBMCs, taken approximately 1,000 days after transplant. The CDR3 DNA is TGTGCCAGCAGCCTACTCGGGACAGGGGTCTACGAGCAGTACTTC. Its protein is CASSLLGTGVYEQYF.